A selection of T cell receptor beta chains follows, all from one sample in a study of T cell repertoires in cytomegalovirus infection. TCRdb analysed the reads with MiXCR anew, one entry per CDR3 protein. The table records about 160,000 distinct CDR3 sequences, 17% of them present only once. Sequencing input: CD8+ T cells from PBMCs. The receptors originated from a human donor in good health (CMV status not recorded). Some clones in this sample may be carry-over from other donors' samples. Each CDR3 is given with its conserved first and last residue. Each record gives: D gene, V gene, clone size, J gene, CDR3 DNA, CDR3 protein. D genes are given only for firm matches. Only some rows state a clone size, as once, few, many or a class for expanded clones.

.,TRBV7-9,few,TRBJ2-7,TGTGCCAGCAGCCGTAGCGACTCCTACGAGCAGTACTTC,CASSRSDSYEQYF
TRBD2,TRBV7-9,.,TRBJ2-1,TGTGCCAGCAGCCCTCGGACTAGCGGGAACAATGAGCAGTTCTTC,CASSPRTSGNNEQFF
.,TRBV7-9,few,TRBJ1-1,TGTGCCAGCAGCCTAAACAGGGACGAGGACACTGAAGCTTTCTTT,CASSLNRDEDTEAFF
TRBD1,TRBV7-2,.,TRBJ2-5,TGTGCCAGTAGACAGGGCGCTCAAGAGACCCAGTACTTC,CASRQGAQETQYF
.,TRBV7-8,.,TRBJ2-1,TGTGCCAGCAGCTTAGTTTGGGATGAGCAGTTCTTC,CASSLVWDEQFF
TRBD1,TRBV4-1,.,TRBJ1-1,TGCGCCAGCAGCCAGGCCGGGACAGGGCCTATAGAAGCTTTCTTT,CASSQAGTGPIEAFF
.,TRBV19,.,TRBJ1-1,TGTGCCAGTAGAAATTCCCGAGGGGTTGAAGCTTTCTTT,CASRNSRGVEAFF
.,TRBV28,.,TRBJ2-2,TGTGCCAGCAGTTTATTGAGGGACTCCTACACCGGGGAGCTGTTTTTT,CASSLLRDSYTGELFF
.,TRBV28,few,TRBJ2-1,TGTGCCAGCAGTTTCCGCCCAGTCGGGCAGTTCTTC,CASSFRPVGQFF
.,TRBV11-2,.,TRBJ1-2,TGTGCCAGCAGCTTAGATCAGAAAGCTATAAACTATGGCTACACCTTC,CASSLDQKAINYGYTF
.,TRBV5-1,.,TRBJ2-1,TGCGCCAGCCAGGCCGGGGGGCCTGTCAATGAGCAGTTCTTC,CASQAGGPVNEQFF
.,TRBV28,few,TRBJ2-5,TGTGCCAGCAGTGCACTGGGAGGAGAGGAGACCCAGTACTTC,CASSALGGEETQYF
.,TRBV7-2,few,TRBJ1-2,TGTGCCAGCAGCTTCGAGGCACTCAAAAATGGCTACACCTTC,CASSFEALKNGYTF
TRBD2,TRBV20-1,.,TRBJ2-7,TGCAGTGCTCCAAGCGGGAATTCCTACGAGCAGTACTTC,CSAPSGNSYEQYF
.,TRBV7-2,many,TRBJ2-2,TGTGCCAGCAGCTTATATTTTCACACCGGGGAGCTGTTTTTT,CASSLYFHTGELFF